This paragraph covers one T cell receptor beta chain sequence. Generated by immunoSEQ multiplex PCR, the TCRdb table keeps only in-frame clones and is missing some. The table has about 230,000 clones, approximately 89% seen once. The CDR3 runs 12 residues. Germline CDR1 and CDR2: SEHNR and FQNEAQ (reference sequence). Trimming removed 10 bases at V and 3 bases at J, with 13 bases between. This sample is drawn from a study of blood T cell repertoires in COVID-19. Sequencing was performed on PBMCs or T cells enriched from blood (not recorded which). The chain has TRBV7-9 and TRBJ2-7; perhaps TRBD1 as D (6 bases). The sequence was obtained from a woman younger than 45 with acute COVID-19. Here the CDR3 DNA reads TGTGCCACCAATCGGGACAACTACGAGCAGTACTTC. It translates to CATNRDNYEQYF.